The clone carrying this T cell receptor (beta chain) was observed many times. Its antigen is unknown. For the second PCR, which ran for 7 to 11 cycles, a sample-barcoded 5' primer and a J-beta primer mix were used. Each cDNA molecule, via a template-switch adaptor with 12 random nucleotides, was tagged. TCRdb recomputed calls from the 5' RACE reads with MiXCR, one row per CDR3 protein. Counted here are about 630,000 distinct CDR3 sequences, approximately 21% occurring once; the ten biggest clones make up roughly 3.6%. This sample was included in a study of blood T cells in healthy people across ages. Study findings and constraints: The CMV status of each donor remained undetermined, and this could have confounded shifts in expanded clonotypes. Investigators viewed diversity estimates from one million T cells as underestimates, the study reported.

The specimen was blood. The receptor was derived from a man between 65 and 85 years old in good health.

CDR3 residues: CSARTWAANNEQFF. The CDR3 DNA follows: TGCAGTGCTAGAACTTGGGCAGCGAACAATGAGCAGTTCTTC. The chain is built from TRBV20-1 and TRBJ2-1; no clear D gene. Germline-derived CDR1 and CDR2 are DFQATT and SNEGSKA (reference sequence). Trimming took 2 bases from V and 5 from J, leaving 13 bases between them. The CDR3 is 14 residues long.